This paragraph reports one TCR beta chain. Its antigen remains unidentified. The sample comes from a study of shared clonotypes between healthy human individuals. Overall study: Those who served as donors were a couple of women and three men between the ages of 18 and 49.

Looked up from germline, CDR1 is GTSNPN and CDR2 is SVGIG (reference sequence). The CDR3 is made up of 13 amino acids. Trimming stripped 2 bases from V and 9 bases from J, with 14 bases between. Method: immunoSEQ multiplex PCR; TCRdb's copy keeps in-frame clones and lacks some. Among about 2 million clones, around 95% were seen once, and the ten largest hold 0.13%. General study findings and limits: Represented diversity, genetic and exposure-history alike, was limited by few donors. Larger estimated richness was generally recorded for naive subsets relative to memory subsets.

Sequencing used naive CD4+ T cells sorted from blood. Specified subset: CD45RA+ positively selected. The chain employs TRBV30 and TRBJ1-3; D unresolved. The receptor was derived from a man between 18 and 35 years old in good health. CDR3 residues: CAWSLREVGTIYF. The CDR3 DNA reads TGTGCCTGGAGTCTACGTGAGGTGGGCACCATATATTTT.